This T cell receptor beta chain was observed in a study of shared clonotypes between healthy human individuals. Those who donated were healthy HIV-negative adults, with no recent acute infections or vaccinations reported. The table came from immunoSEQ multiplex PCR; TCRdb's copy has only in-frame clones and leaves some out. This table has over 950,000 clones, roughly 80% appearing once. Study-wide points: Naive CD4 clonotypes were shared across a handful of donors at roughly 5%. Generally, naive subsets (rather than memory subsets) showed larger estimated richness. Non-shared clonotypes displayed generation probabilities falling below those of clonotypes present in all four donors.

Germline V lookup: CDR1 DFQATT, CDR2 SNEGSKA (reference sequence). The CDR3 is made up of 11 amino acids. V lost 6 bases and J lost 3, with 8 bases in between. This clone was picked up a small number of times. What it binds is not known. V gene TRBV20-1 combines with J gene TRBJ1-1; D is unclear. The TCR originated in a man aged 18 to 35 in good health. Some clones in this sample may be carry-over from other donors' samples. The sequenced sample consisted of memory CD4+ T cells from PBMCs. Subset: CD45RA-negative fraction. The CDR3 sequence is CSAHRDTEAFF. CDR3 bases: TGCAGTGCGCACCGGGACACTGAAGCTTTCTTT.